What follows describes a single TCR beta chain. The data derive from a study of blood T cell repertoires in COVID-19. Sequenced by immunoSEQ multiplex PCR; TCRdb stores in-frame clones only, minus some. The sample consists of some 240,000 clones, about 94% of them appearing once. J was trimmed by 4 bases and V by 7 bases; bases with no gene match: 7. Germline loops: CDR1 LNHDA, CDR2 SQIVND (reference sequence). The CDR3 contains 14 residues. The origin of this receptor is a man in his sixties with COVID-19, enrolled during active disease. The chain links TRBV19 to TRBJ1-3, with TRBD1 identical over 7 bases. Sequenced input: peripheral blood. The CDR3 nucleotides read TGTGCCAGTATTACGACAGGGAGCGGAAACACCATATATTTT. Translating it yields CASITTGSGNTIYF.